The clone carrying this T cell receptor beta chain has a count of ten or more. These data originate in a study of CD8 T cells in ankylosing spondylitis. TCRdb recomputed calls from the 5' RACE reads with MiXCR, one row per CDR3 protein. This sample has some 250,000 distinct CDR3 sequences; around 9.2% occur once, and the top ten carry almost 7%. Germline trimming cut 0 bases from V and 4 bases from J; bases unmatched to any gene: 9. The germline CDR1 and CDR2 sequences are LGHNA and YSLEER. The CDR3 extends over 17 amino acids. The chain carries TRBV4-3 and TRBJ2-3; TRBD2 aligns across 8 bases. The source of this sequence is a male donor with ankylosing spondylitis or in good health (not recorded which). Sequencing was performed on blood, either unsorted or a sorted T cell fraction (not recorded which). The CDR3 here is CASSQDQSGSSSDTQYF. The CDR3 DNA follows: TGCGCCAGCAGCCAAGATCAAAGCGGGAGTAGTTCAGATACGCAGTATTTT.